This T cell receptor (beta chain) was documented in a study of control samples from healthy donors and cancer patients. The protocol was immunoSEQ multiplex PCR, while the TCRdb copy is restricted to in-frame clones and leaves out a portion. The sample carries roughly 84,000 clones, about 88% recorded once. This clone was recorded once. V was cut by 1 base and J by 7 bases, with 8 bases left in between. Germline V gene lookup returns CDR1 SGHVS and CDR2 FNYEAQ. The CDR3 has 12 residues. Sequenced input: blood. The receptor comes from a man in his fifties in good health. The chain uses TRBV7-6 and TRBJ2-7; maybe TRBD2 (5 bases). The CDR3 DNA reads TGTGCCAGCAGCTTAGGTCGGGGAGAGCAGTACTTC. Protein sequence: CASSLGRGEQYF.